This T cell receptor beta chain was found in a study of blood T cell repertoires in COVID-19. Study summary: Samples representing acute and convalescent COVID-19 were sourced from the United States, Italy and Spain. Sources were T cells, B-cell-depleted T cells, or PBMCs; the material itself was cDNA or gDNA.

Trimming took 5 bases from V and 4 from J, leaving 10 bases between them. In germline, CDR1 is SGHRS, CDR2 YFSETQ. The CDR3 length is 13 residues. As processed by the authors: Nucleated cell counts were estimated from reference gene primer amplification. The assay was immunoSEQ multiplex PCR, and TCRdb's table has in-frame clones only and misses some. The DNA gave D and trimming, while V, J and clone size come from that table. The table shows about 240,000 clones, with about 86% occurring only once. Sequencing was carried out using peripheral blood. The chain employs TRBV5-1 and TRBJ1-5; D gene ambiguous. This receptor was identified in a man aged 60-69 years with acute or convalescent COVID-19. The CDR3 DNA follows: TGCGCCAGCAGGGAGGATAGTAATCAGCCCCAGCATTTT. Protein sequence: CASREDSNQPQHF.